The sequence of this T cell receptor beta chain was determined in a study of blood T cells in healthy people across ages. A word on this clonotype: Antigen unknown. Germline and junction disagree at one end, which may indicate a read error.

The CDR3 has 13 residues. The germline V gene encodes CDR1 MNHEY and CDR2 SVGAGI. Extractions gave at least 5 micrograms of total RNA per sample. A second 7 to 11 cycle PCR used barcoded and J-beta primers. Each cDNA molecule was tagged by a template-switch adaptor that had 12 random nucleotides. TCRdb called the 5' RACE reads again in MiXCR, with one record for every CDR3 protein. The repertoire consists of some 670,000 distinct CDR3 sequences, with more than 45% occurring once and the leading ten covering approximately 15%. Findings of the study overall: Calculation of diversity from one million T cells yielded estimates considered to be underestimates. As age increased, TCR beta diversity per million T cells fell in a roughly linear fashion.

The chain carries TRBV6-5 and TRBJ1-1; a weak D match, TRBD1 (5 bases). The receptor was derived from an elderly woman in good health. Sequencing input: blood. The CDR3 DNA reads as TGTGCCGGCAGTTATTGGAGGGGCACTGAAGCTTTCTTT. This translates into CAGSYWRGTEAFF.